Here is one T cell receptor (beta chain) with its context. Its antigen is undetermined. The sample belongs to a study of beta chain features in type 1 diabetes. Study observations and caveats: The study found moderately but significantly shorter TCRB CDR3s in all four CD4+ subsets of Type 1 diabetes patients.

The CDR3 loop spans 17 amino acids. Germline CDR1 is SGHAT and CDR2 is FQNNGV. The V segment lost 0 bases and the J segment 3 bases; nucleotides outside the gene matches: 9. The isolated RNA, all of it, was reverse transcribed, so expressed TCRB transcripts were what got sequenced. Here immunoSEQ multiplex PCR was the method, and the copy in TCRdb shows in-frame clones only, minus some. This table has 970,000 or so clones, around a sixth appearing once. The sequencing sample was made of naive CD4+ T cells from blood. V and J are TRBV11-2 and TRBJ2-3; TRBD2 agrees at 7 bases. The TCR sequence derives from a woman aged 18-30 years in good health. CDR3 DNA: TGTGCCAGCAGCTTAGATGGGGCGGGAGCCGGGACAGATACGCAGTATTTT. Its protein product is CASSLDGAGAGTDTQYF.